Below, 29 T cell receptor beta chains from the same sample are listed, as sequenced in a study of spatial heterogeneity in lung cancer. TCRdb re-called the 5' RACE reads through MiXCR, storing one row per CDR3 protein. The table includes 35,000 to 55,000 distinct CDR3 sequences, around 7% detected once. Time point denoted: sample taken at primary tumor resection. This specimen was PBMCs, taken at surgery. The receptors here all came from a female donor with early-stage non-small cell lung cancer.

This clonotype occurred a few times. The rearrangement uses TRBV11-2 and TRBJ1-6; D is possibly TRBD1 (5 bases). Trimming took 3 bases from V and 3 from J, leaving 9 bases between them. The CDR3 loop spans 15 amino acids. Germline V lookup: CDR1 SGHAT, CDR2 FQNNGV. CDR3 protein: CASSFGGFYNSPLHF. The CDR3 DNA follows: TGTGCCAGCAGCTTCGGGGGGTTCTATAATTCACCCCTCCACTTT.

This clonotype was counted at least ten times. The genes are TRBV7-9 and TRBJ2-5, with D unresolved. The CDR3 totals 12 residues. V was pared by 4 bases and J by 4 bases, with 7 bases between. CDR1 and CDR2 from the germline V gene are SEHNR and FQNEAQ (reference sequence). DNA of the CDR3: TGTGCCAGCAGCTCTATTATAGAGACCCAGTACTTC. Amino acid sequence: CASSSIIETQYF.

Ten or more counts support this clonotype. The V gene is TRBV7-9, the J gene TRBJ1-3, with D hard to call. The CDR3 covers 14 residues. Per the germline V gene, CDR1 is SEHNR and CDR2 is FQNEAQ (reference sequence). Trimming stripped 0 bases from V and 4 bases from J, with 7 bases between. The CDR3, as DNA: TGTGCCAGCAGCTTAGCAAGCCCGGGAAACACCATATATTTT. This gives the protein CASSLASPGNTIYF. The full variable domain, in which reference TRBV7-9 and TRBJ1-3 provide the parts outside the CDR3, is DTGVSQNPRHKITKRGQNVTFRCDPISEHNRLYWYRQTLGQGPEFLTYFQNEAQLEKSRLLSDRFSAERPKGSFSTLEIQRTEQGDSAMYLCASSLASPGNTIYFGEGSWLTVV.

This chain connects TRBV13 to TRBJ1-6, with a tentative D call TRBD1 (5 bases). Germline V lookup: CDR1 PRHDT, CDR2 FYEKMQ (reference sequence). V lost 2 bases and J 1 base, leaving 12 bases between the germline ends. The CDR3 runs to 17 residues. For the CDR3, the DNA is TGTGCCAGCAGCTTACGTGGCAGGGCGTCCTATAATTCACCCCTCCACTTT. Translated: CASSLRGRASYNSPLHF.

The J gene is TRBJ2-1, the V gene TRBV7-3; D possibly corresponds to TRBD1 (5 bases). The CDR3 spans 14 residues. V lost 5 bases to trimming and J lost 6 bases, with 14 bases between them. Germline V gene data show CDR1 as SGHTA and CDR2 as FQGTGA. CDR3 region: CASSPRQTTNEQFF. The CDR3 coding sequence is TGTGCCAGCAGCCCCAGACAGACAACCAATGAGCAGTTCTTC.

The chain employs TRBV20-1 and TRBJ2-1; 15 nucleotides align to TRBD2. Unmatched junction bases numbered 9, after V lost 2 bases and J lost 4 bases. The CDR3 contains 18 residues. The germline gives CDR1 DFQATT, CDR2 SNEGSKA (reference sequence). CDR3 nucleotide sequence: TGCAGTGCTAGACTTTCTCCGGGACTAGCGGGGGGATACAATGAGCAGTTCTTC. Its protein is CSARLSPGLAGGYNEQFF.

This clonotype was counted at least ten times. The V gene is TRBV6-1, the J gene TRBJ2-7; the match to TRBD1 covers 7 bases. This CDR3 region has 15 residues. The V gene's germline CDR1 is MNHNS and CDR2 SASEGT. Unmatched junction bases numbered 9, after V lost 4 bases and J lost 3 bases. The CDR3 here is CASSVAGTEFYEQYF. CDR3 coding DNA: TGTGCCAGCAGTGTTGCCGGGACAGAGTTCTACGAGCAGTACTTC.

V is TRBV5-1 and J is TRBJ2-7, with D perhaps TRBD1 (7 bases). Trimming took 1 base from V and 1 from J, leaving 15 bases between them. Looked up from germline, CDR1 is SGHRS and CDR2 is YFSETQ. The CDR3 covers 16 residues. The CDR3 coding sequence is TGCGCCAGCAGCTTGAGTTCGGCAGGGGGGTCCTACGAGCAGTACTTC. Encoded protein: CASSLSSAGGSYEQYF. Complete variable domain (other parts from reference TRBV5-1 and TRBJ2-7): KAGVTQTPRYLIKTRGQQVTLSCSPISGHRSVSWYQQTPGQGLQFLFEYFSETQRNKGNFPGRFSGRQFSNSRSEMNVSTLELGDSALYLCASSLSSAGGSYEQYFGPGTRLTVT.

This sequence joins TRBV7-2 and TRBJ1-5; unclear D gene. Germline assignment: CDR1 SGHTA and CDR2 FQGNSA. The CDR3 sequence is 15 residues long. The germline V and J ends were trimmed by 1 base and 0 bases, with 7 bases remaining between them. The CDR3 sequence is CASSLDGLSNQPQHF. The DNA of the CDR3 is TGTGCCAGCAGCTTAGACGGACTTAGCAATCAGCCCCAGCATTTT. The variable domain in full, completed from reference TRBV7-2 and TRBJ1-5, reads GAGVSQSPSNKVTEKGKDVELRCDPISGHTALYWYRQSLGQGLEFLIYFQGNSAPDKSGLPSDRFSAERTGGSVSTLTIQRTQQEDSAVYLCASSLDGLSNQPQHFGDGTRLSIL.

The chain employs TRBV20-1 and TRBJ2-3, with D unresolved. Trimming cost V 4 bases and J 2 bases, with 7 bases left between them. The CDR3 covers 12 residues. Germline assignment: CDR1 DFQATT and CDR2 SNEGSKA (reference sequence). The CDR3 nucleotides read TGCAGTGCTATGGACGACACAGATACGCAGTATTTT. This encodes CSAMDDTDTQYF.

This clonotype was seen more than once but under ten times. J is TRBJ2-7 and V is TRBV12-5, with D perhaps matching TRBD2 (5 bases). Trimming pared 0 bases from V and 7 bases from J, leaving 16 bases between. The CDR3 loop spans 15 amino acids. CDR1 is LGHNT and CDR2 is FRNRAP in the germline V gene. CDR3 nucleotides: TGTGCTAGTGGTTTGGTAGTCCGGGGATGGGGAGAGCAGTACTTC. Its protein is CASGLVVRGWGEQYF.

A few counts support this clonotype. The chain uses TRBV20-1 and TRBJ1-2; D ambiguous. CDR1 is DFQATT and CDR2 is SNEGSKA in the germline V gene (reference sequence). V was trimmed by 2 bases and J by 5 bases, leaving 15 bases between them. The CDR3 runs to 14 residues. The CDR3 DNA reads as TGCAGTGCTAGATCTAGTGGCAGAAATTATGGCTACACCTTC. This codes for CSARSSGRNYGYTF.

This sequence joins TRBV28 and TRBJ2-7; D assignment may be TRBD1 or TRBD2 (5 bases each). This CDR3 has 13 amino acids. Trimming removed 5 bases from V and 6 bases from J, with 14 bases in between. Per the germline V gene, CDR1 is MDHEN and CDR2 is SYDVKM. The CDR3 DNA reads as TGTGCCAGCAGTGAGGGGAGTCCCCCCGAGCAGTACTTC. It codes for CASSEGSPPEQYF.

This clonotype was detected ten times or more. CDR3 DNA sequence: TGTGCCAGCAGCTTGACGGCGACCCAGTACTTC. Amino acid sequence: CASSLTATQYF. The chain has TRBV7-8 and TRBJ2-5; no definite D call. The V end was cut by 3 bases, the J end by 7 bases, with 6 bases between. Germline loops: CDR1 SGHVS, CDR2 FQNEAQ. CDR3 size: 11 residues.

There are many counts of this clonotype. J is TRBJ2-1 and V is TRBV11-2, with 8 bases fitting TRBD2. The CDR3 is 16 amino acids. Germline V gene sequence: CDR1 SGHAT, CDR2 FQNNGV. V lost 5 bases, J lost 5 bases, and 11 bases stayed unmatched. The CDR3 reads CASSLLIGGEHNEQFF. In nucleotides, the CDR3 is TGTGCCAGCAGCCTACTAATCGGGGGGGAACACAATGAGCAGTTCTTC. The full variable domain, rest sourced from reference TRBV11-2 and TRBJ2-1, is EAGVAQSPRYKIIEKRQSVAFWCNPISGHATLYWYQQILGQGPKLLIQFQNNGVVDDSQLPKDRFSAERLKGVDSTLKIQPAKLEDSAVYLCASSLLIGGEHNEQFFGPGTRLTVL.

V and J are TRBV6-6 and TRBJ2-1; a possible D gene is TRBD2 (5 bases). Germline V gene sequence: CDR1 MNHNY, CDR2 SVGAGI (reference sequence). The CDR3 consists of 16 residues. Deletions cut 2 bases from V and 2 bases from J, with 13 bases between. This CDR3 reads CASSYVGVRPYNEQFF. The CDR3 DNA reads TGTGCCAGCAGTTACGTCGGGGTAAGACCCTACAATGAGCAGTTCTTC.

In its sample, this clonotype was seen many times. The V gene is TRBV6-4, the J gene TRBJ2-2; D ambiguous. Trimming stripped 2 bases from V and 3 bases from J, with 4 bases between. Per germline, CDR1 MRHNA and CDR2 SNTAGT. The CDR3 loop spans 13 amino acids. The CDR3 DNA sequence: TGTGCCAGCAGTGACAGAGACACCGGGGAGCTGTTTTTT. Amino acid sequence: CASSDRDTGELFF.

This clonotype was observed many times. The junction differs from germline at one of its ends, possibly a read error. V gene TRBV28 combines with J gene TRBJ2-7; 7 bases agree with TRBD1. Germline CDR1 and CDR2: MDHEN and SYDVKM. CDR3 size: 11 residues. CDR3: CASSTRQGPAF. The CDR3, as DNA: TGTGCCAGCAGTACGCGACAGGGCCCGGCCTTC.

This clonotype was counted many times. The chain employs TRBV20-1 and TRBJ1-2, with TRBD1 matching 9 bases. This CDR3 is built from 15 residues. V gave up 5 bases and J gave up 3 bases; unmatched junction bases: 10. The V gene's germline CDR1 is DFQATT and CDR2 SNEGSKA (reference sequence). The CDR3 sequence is CSAPGQGPRDYGYTF. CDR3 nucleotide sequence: TGCAGTGCTCCGGGACAGGGCCCGCGAGACTATGGCTACACCTTC.

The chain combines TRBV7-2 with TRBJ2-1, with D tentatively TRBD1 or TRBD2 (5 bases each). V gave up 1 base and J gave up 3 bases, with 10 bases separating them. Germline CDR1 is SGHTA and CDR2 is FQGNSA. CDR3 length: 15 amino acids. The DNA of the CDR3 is TGTGCCAGCAGCTTAGTGGGGGATTTCTACAATGAGCAGTTCTTC. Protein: CASSLVGDFYNEQFF.

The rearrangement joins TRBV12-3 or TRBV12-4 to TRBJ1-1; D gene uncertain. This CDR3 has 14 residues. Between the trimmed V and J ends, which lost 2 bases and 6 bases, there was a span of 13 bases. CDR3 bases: TGTGCCAGCAGTTTACCCCCAATTTTAGCTGAAGCTTTCTTT. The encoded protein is CASSLPPILAEAFF.

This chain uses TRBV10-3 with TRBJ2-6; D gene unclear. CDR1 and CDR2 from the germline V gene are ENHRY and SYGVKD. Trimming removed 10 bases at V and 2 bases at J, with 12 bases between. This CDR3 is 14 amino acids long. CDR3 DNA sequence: TGTGCCAGGCCAAATTGGCCTGGGGCCAACGTCCTGACTTTC. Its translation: CARPNWPGANVLTF.

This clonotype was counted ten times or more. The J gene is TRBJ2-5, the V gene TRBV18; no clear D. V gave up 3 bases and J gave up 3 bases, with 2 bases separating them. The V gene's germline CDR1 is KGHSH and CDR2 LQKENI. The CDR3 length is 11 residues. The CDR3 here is CASSPEETQYF. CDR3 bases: TGTGCCAGCTCACCTGAAGAGACCCAGTACTTC.

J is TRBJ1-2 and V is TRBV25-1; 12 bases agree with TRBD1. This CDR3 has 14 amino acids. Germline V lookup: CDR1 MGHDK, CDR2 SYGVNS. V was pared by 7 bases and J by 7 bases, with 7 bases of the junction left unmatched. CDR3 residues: CASTGTGGGGGYTF. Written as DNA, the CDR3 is TGTGCCAGCACCGGGACAGGGGGCGGAGGTGGCTACACCTTC.

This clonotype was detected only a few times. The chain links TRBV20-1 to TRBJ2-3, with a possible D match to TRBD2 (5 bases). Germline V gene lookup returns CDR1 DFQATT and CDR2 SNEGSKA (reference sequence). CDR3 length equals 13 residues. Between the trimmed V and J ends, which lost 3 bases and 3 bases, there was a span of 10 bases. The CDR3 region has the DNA TGCAGTGCTAGGCGGAGGAGTACAGATACGCAGTATTTT. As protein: CSARRRSTDTQYF.

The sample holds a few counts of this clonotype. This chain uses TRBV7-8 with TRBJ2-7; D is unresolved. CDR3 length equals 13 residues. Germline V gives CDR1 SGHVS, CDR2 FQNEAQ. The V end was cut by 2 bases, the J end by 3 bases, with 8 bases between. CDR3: CASSLRHHYEQYF. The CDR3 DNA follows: TGTGCCAGCAGCTTAAGACACCACTACGAGCAGTACTTC.

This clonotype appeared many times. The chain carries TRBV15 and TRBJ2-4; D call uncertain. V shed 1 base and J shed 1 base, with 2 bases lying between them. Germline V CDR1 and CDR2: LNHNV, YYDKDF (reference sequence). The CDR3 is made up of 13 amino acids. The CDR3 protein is CATSRGAKNIQYF. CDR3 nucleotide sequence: TGTGCCACCAGCAGAGGTGCCAAAAACATTCAGTACTTC.

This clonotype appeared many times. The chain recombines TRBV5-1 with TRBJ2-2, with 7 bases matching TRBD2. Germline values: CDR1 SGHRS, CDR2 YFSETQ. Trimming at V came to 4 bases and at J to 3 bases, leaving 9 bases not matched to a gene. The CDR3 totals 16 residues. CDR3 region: CASSRSAGRDTGELFF. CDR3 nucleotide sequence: TGCGCCAGCAGCAGATCAGCGGGGAGGGACACCGGGGAGCTGTTTTTT.

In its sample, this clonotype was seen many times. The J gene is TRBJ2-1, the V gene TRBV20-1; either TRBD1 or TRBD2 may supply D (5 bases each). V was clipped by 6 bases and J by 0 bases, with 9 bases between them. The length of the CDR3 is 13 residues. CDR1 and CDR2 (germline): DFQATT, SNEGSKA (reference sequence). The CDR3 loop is CSARGNSYNEQFF. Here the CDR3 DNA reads TGCAGTGCGAGGGGAAACTCCTACAATGAGCAGTTCTTC.